This T cell receptor beta chain appears in the sequencing data of a study of CD8 T cells in ankylosing spondylitis. Study outcomes and limitations: It appeared that ankylosing spondylitis blood was characterized by a TCR beta motif of eight highly homologous variants. Relatively rare in peripheral blood, disease-linked clones were also CD8+. Before this, some motif variants had been reported in reactive arthritis synovial fluid and blood. Disease-linked clones were reportedly significantly enriched in matched ankylosing spondylitis synovial fluid.

TCRdb ran MiXCR on the 5' RACE reads and lists one entry per CDR3 protein. Of around 770,000 distinct CDR3 sequences in the sample, 12% were seen once. This clonotype occurred many times. The antigen remains unidentified. V was trimmed by 4 bases and J by 0 bases, leaving 7 bases between them. Germline CDR1 DFQATT, CDR2 SNEGSKA (reference sequence). The CDR3 is 13 amino acids. The chain has TRBV20-1 and TRBJ2-1; D not certain. Sequencing was performed on blood, either unsorted or a sorted T cell fraction (not recorded which). This TCR came from a male donor with ankylosing spondylitis. Here the CDR3 reads CSAITSSYNEQFF. The CDR3 DNA is TGCAGTGCTATCACGAGCTCCTACAATGAGCAGTTCTTC.